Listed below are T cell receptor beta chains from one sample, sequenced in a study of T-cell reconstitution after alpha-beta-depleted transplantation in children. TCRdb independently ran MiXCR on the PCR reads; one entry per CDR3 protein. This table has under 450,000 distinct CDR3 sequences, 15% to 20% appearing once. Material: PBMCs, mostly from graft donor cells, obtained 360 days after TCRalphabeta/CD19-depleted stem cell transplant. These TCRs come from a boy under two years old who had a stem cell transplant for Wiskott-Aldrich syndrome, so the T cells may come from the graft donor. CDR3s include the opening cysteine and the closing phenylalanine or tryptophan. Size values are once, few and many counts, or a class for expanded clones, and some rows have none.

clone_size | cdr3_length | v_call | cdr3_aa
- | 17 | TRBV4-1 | CASSHTPGTGDFGEQFF
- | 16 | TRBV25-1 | CATKSQGGPFQETQYF
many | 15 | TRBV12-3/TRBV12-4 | CASSLSGSATGELFF
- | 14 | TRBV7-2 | CASSSLPGNSPLHF
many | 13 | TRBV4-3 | CASSQDAGETQYF
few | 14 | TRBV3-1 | CASSRGQGWWGYTF
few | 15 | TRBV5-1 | CASSFSSGGAETQYF
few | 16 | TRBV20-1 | CSARDLGQGSEETQYF
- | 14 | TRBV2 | CASRHKGGNSPLHF
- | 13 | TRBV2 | CASSGQTANEQFF
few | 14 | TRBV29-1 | CSVELTSKWSEQFF
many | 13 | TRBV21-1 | CASSKGKDGEQFF
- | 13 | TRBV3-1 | CASSQRLAGTQYF
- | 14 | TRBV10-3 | CAISETGAGNEQFF
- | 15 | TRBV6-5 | CASSYSVAGAYEQYF
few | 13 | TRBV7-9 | CASSPVGWYEQYF
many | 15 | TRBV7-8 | CASSSGRSSYNEQFF
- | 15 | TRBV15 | CATSRDRQGRYGYTF
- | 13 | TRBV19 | CASSLPAGREQFF
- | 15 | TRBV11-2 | CASSNRLAGGSEQFF
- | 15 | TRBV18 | CASSPSTSDQETQYF
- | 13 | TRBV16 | CASSQSFGNEQFF
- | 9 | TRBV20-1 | CSADYEQYF
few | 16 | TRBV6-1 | CASSHKAGASYNEQFF
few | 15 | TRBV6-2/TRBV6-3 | CATLSTSIPPDTQYF
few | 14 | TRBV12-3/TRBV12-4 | CASGLTGLQETQYF
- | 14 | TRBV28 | CASSEPGLGTIQYF
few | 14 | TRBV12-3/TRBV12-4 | CASRLYRDGDTQYF
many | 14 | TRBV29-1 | CSGTGTRNNNEQFF
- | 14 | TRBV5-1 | CASSPTGTGPEQYF
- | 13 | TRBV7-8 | CASSMQGPYEQYF
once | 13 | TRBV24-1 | CATSEPLGYEQYF
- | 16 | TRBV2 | CASRKTAIPNTGELFF
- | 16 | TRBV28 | CASSYTLGDSSYEQYF
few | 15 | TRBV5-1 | CASSRTGVSYNEQFF
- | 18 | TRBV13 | CAISPLNKRADGQETQYF
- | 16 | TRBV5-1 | CASSLDAYSFTDTQYF
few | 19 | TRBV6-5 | CASSYLFLLAGGPVETQYF
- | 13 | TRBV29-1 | CSTISTGVGEAFF
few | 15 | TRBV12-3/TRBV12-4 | CASSFLLGSYNEQFF
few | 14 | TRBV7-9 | CASSFSSSTDTQYF
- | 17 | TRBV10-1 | CASSKIAGTPSYNEQFF
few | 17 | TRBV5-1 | CASSFGPAQTANTEAFF
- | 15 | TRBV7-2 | CASSNRTAPGETQYF
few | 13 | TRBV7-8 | CASSFWRTRTQYF
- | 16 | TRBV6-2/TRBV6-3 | CASSYVTPARTGGYTF